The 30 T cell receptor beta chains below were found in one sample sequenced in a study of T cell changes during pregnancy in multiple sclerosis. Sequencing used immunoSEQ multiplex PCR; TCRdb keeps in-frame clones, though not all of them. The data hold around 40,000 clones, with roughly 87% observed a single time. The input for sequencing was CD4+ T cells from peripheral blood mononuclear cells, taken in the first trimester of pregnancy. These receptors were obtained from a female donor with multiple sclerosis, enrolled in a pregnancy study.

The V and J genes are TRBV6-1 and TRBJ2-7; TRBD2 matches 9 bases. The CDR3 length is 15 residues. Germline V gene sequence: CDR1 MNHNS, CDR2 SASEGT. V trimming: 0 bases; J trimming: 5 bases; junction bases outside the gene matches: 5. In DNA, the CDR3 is TGTGCCAGCAGTGAAGCGGCGGGAGGGCCGCACGAGCAGTACTTC. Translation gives CASSEAAGGPHEQYF.

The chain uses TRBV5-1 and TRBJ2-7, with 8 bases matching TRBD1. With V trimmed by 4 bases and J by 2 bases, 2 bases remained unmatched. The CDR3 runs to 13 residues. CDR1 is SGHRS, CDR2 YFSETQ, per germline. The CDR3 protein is CASSPDRAYEQYF. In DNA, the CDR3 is TGCGCCAGCAGCCCGGACAGGGCCTACGAGCAGTACTTC.

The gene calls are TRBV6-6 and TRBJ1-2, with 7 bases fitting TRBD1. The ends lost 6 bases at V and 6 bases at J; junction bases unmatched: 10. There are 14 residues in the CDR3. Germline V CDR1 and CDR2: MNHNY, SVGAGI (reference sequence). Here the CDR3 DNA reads TGTGCCAGCAGCCTCGGGACAGAGAGAGATGGCTACACCTTC. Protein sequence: CASSLGTERDGYTF.

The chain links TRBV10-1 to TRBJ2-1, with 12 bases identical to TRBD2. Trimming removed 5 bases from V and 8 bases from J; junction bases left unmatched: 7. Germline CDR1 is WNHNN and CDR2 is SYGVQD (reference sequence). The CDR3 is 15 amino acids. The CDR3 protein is CASSKGGTSGYEQFF. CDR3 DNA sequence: TGCGCCAGCAGTAAGGGAGGGACTAGCGGGTATGAGCAGTTCTTC.

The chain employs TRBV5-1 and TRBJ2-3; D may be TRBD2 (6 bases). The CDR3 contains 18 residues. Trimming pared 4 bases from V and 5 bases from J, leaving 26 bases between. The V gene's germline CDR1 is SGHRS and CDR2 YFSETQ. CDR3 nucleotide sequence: TGCGCCAGCAGCCCCTCGACCCCTTTCCGGGAGATGGGAGATACGCAGTATTTT. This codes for CASSPSTPFREMGDTQYF. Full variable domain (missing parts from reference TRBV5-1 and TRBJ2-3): KAGVTQTPRYLIKTRGQQVTLSCSPISGHRSVSWYQQTPGQGLQFLFEYFSETQRNKGNFPGRFSGRQFSNSRSEMNVSTLELGDSALYLCASSPSTPFREMGDTQYFGPGTRLTVL.

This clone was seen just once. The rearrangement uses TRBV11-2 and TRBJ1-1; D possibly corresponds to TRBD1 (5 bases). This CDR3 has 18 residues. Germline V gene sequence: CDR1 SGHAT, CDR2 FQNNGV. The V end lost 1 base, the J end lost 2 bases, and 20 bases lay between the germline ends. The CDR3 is CASSLVRPGLLENTEAFF. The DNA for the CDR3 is TGTGCCAGCAGCTTAGTACGCCCAGGGTTGCTGGAAAACACTGAAGCTTTCTTT.

CDR3: CASSLAGRPGETQYF. CDR3 DNA sequence: TGTGCCAGCAGCTTAGCTGGCCGGCCAGGGGAGACCCAGTACTTC. The chain couples TRBV7-6 to TRBJ2-5; D might be TRBD1 (5 bases). Germline V lookup: CDR1 SGHVS, CDR2 FNYEAQ. CDR3 length: 15 residues. The germline V and J ends were trimmed by 0 bases and 5 bases, with 13 bases remaining between them. Full variable domain (remainder filled in from reference TRBV7-6 and TRBJ2-5): GAGVSQSPRYKVTKRGQDVALRCDPISGHVSLYWYRQALGQGPEFLTYFNYEAQQDKSGLPNDRFSAERPEGSISTLTIQRTEQRDSAMYRCASSLAGRPGETQYFGPGTRLLVL.

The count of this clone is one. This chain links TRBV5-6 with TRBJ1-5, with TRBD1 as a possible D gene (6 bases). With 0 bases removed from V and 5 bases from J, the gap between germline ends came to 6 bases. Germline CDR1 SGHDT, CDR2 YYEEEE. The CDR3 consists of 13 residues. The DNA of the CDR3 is TGTGCCAGCAGCTTGGACAGGGATCAGCCCCAGCATTTT. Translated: CASSLDRDQPQHF.

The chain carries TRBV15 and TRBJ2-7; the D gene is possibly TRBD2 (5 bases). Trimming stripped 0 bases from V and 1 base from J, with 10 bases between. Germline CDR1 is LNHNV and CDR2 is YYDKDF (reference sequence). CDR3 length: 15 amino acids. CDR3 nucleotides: TGTGCCACCAGCAGAGATGGGTCGGGGTCCTACGAGCAGTACTTC. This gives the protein CATSRDGSGSYEQYF.

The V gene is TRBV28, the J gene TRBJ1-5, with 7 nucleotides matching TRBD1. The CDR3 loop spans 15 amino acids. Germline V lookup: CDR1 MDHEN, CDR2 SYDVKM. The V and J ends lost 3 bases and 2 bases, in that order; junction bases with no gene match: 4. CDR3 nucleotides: TGTGCCAGCAGTTTGTATACAGGGGGCAATCAGCCCCAGCATTTT. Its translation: CASSLYTGGNQPQHF.

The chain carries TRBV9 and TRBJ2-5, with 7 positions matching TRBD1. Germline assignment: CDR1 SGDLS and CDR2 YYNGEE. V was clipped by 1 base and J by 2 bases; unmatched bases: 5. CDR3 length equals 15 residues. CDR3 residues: CASSVSPDRQETQYF. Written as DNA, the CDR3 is TGTGCCAGCAGCGTATCACCGGACAGGCAAGAGACCCAGTACTTC.

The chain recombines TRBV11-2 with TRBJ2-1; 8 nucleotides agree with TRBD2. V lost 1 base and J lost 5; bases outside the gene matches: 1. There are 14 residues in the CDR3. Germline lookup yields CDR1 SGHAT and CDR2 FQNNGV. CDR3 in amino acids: CASSLGTSHNEQFF. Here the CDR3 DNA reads TGTGCCAGCAGCTTAGGGACTAGCCACAATGAGCAGTTCTTC. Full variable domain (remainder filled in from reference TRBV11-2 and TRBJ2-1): EAGVAQSPRYKIIEKRQSVAFWCNPISGHATLYWYQQILGQGPKLLIQFQNNGVVDDSQLPKDRFSAERLKGVDSTLKIQPAKLEDSAVYLCASSLGTSHNEQFFGPGTRLTVL.

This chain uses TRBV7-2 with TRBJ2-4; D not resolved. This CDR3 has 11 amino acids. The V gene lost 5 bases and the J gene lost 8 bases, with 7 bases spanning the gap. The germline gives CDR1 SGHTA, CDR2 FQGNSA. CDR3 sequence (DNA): TGTGCCAGCAGCCTATCATACATTCAGTACTTC. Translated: CASSLSYIQYF.

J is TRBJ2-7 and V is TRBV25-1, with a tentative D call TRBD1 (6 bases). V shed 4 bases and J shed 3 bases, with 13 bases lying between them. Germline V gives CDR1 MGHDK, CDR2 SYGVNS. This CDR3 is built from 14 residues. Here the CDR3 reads CASSVTGIGYEQYF. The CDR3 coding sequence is TGTGCCAGCAGTGTGACAGGAATAGGCTACGAGCAGTACTTC.

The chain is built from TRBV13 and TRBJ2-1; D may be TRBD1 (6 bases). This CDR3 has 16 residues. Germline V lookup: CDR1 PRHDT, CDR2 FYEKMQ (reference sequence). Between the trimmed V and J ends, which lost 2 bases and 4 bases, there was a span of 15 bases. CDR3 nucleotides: TGTGCCAGCAGCTTACTTGGGGACGGACAGTACAATGAGCAGTTCTTC. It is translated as CASSLLGDGQYNEQFF.

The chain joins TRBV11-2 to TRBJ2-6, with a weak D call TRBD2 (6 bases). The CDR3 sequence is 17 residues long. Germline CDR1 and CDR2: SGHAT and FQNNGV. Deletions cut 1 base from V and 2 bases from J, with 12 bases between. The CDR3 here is CASSLVGGGTGANVLTF. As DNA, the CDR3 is TGTGCCAGCAGCTTAGTGGGAGGAGGGACTGGGGCCAACGTCCTGACTTTC.

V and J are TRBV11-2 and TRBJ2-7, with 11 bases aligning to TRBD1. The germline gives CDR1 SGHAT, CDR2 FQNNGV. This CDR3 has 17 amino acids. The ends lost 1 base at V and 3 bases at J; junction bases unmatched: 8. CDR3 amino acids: CASSLVRGDRGIYEQYF. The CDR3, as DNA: TGTGCCAGCAGCTTAGTGCGGGGGGACAGGGGGATCTACGAGCAGTACTTC.

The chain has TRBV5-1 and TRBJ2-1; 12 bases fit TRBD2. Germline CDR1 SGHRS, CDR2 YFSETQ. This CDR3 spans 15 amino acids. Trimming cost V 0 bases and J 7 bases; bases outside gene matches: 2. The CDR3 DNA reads TGCGCCAGCAGCTTGGGACTAGCGGGGGTAAATGAGCAGTTCTTC. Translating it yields CASSLGLAGVNEQFF.

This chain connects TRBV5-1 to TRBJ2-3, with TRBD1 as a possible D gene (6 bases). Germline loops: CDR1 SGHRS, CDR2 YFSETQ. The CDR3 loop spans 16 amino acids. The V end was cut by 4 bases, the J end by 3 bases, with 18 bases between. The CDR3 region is CASSPQGLTLTDTQYF. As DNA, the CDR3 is TGCGCCAGCAGCCCCCAGGGGCTCACTCTGACAGATACGCAGTATTTT.

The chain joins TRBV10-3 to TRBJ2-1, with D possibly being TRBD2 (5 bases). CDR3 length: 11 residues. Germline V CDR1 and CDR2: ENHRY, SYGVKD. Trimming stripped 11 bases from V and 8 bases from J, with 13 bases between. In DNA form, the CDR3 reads TGTGCCGTTTCGAGGGCCGATGAGCAGTTCTTC. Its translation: CAVSRADEQFF.

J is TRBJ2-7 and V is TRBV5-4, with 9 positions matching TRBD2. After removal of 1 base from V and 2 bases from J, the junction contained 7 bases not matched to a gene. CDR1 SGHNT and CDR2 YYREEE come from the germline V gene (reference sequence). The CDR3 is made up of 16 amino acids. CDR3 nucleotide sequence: TGTGCCAGCAGCTTGAGCGCTAGCGGGAATACCTACGAGCAGTACTTC. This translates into CASSLSASGNTYEQYF.

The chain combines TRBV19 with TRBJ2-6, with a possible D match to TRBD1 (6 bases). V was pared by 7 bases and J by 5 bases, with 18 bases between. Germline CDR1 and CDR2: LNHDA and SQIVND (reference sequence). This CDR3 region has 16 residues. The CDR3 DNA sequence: TGTGCCAGTACTTCCTGGGGCAGGGGATGGGCCAACGTCCTGACTTTC. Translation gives CASTSWGRGWANVLTF. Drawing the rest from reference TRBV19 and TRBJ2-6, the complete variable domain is DGGITQSPKYLFRKEGQNVTLSCEQNLNHDAMYWYRQDPGQGLRLIYYSQIVNDFQKGDIAEGYSVSREKKESFPLTVTSAQKNPTAFYLCASTSWGRGWANVLTFGAGSRLTVL.

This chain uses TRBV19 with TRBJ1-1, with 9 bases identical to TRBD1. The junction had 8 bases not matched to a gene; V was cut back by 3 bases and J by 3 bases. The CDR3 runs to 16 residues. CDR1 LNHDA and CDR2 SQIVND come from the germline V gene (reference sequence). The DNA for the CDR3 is TGTGCCAGTAGTATCCCGGGACAGGGAACCTACACTGAAGCTTTCTTT. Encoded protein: CASSIPGQGTYTEAFF.

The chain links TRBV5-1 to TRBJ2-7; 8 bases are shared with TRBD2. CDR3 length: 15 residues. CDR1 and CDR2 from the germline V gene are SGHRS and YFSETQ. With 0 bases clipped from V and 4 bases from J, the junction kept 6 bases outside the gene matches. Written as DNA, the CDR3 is TGCGCCAGCAGCTTGGCGGGAGGGCCAATTTACGAGCAGTACTTC. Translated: CASSLAGGPIYEQYF. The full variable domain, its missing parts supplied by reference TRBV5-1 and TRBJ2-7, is KAGVTQTPRYLIKTRGQQVTLSCSPISGHRSVSWYQQTPGQGLQFLFEYFSETQRNKGNFPGRFSGRQFSNSRSEMNVSTLELGDSALYLCASSLAGGPIYEQYFGPGTRLTVT.

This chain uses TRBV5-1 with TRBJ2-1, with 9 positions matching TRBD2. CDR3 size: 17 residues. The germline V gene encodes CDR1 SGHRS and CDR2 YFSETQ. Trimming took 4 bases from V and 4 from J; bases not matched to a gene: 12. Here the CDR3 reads CASSPGPSGTLYNEQFF. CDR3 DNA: TGCGCCAGCAGCCCGGGCCCTAGCGGGACCCTTTACAATGAGCAGTTCTTC.

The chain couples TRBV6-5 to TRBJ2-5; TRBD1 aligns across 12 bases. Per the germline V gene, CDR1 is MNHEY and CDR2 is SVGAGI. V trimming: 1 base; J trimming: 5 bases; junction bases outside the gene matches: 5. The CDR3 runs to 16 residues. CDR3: CASSYFWDRGHETQYF. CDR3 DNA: TGTGCCAGCAGTTACTTTTGGGACAGGGGGCACGAGACCCAGTACTTC.

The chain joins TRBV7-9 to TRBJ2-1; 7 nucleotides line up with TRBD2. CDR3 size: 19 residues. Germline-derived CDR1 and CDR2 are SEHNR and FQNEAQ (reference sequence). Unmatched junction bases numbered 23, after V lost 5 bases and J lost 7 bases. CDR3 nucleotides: TGTGCCAGCAGCCGACACAGATTATATACGGGAGGTGTGGGGAATGAGCAGTTCTTC. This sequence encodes CASSRHRLYTGGVGNEQFF. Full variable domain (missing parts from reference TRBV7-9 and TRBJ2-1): DTGVSQNPRHKITKRGQNVTFRCDPISEHNRLYWYRQTLGQGPEFLTYFQNEAQLEKSRLLSDRFSAERPKGSFSTLEIQRTEQGDSAMYLCASSRHRLYTGGVGNEQFFGPGTRLTVL.

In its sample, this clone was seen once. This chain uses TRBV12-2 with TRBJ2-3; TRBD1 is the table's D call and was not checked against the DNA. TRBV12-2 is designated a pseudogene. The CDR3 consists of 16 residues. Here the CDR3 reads CASRLAPGGTTDTQYF. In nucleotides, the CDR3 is TGTGCAAGTCGCTTAGCTCCAGGGGGCACGACAGATACGCAGTATTTT.

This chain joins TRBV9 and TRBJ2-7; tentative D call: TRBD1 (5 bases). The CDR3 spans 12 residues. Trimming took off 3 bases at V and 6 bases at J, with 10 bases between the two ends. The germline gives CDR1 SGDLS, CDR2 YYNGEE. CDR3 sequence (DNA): TGTGCCAGCAGCGCCCAGGGCGGCGAGCAGTACTTC. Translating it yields CASSAQGGEQYF.

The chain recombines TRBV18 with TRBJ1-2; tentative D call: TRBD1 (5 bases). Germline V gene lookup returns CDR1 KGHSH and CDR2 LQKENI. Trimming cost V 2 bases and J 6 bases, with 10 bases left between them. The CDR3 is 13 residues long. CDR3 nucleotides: TGTGCCAGCTCACCAAGCAGGGCTGATGGCTACACCTTC. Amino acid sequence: CASSPSRADGYTF.